These 5 T cell receptor beta chains share one sample of origin, sequenced in a study of cytomegalovirus exposure and HLA in healthy donors. Researchers ran the PCR with 60 Vbeta and 13 Jbeta primers. Clones were sequenced by immunoSEQ multiplex PCR, and TCRdb holds only the in-frame ones, with some missing. The sample includes 200,000 to 250,000 clones, about 83% seen only once; the top ten take 10% to 13%. The specimen sequenced was PBMCs. All receptors come from a woman between 50 and 59 years old in good health and CMV-seropositive.

The genes are TRBV6-1 and TRBJ1-2; D remains ambiguous. Germline values: CDR1 MNHNS, CDR2 SASEGT. The CDR3 extends over 14 amino acids. V gave up 3 bases and J gave up 1 base, with 9 bases separating them. This chain's CDR3 is CASSDAGDNYGYTF. CDR3 nucleotide sequence: TGTGCCAGCAGTGATGCCGGGGATAACTATGGCTACACCTTC.

The gene calls are TRBV28 and TRBJ1-2; 7 nucleotides match TRBD1. The CDR3 is made up of 11 amino acids. J lost 7 bases, V lost 6 bases, and 2 bases had no gene match. Germline V gives CDR1 MDHEN, CDR2 SYDVKM. The CDR3, as DNA: TGTGCCAGCAGAACAGGGGCTGGCTACACCTTC. The encoded protein is CASRTGAGYTF.

V gene TRBV7-3 combines with J gene TRBJ2-1; 11 bases align to TRBD2. Losses at the gene ends were 4 bases for V and 5 bases for J; bases not matched to a gene: 7. Germline CDR1 is SGHTA and CDR2 is FQGTGA. The CDR3 loop spans 16 amino acids. In DNA, the CDR3 is TGTGCCAGCAGCTCCCCCACTAGCGGGGGACACAATGAGCAGTTCTTC. This codes for CASSSPTSGGHNEQFF.

This clone appeared once. The J gene is TRBJ1-5, the V gene TRBV2, with D perhaps TRBD1 (5 bases). The length of the CDR3 is 15 residues. Trimming shortened V by 7 bases and J by 2 bases, and 15 bases separated the two germline ends. Germline V gene lookup returns CDR1 SNHLY and CDR2 FYNNEI. This CDR3 reads CASTGGVGGNQPQHF. CDR3 DNA: TGTGCCAGCACTGGGGGGGTCGGGGGCAATCAGCCCCAGCATTTT.

This chain joins TRBV5-6 and TRBJ1-1; TRBD1 is a possible D gene (5 bases). The CDR3 consists of 14 residues. Germline-derived CDR1 and CDR2 are SGHDT and YYEEEE. Trimming cost V 2 bases and J 4 bases, with 12 bases left between them. CDR3 coding DNA: TGTGCCAGCAGCTTATCAGGGTTGGTCACTGAAGCTTTCTTT. Protein: CASSLSGLVTEAFF.